The 28 T cell receptor beta chains below were found in one sample sequenced in a study of blood T cell repertoires in COVID-19. Some clones are missing from TCRdb's copy, which holds only in-frame ones; the method was immunoSEQ multiplex PCR. The sample contains more than 200,000 clones, nearly 90% of which appear only once. Material: peripheral blood. The receptors originated from a young man with active or convalescent COVID-19.

This sequence joins TRBV21-1 and TRBJ1-4; no DNA check was done on the table's D call, TRBD1. TRBV21-1 is reported as a pseudogene. The CDR3 runs 17 residues. Written as DNA, the CDR3 is TGTGCCAGCAGCAAATCCAAGGACACCTCAACTAATGAAAAACTGTTTTTT. Its translation is CASSKSKDTSTNEKLFF.

In its sample, this clone was seen once. The chain joins TRBV28 to TRBJ2-7; D might be TRBD2 (7 bases). CDR3 length equals 13 residues. CDR1 is MDHEN and CDR2 is SYDVKM in the germline V gene. The germline V and J ends were trimmed by 8 bases and 2 bases, with 13 bases remaining between them. This CDR3 is CASGAGAAYEQYF. CDR3 nucleotides: TGTGCCAGCGGGGCGGGGGCGGCCTACGAGCAGTACTTC.

This clone was counted once. The chain has TRBV11-2 and TRBJ2-7; TRBD2 matches 7 bases. In germline, CDR1 is SGHAT, CDR2 FQNNGV. The CDR3 consists of 12 residues. Trimming at V came to 7 bases and at J to 4 bases, leaving 4 bases not matched to a gene. The CDR3 DNA sequence: TGTGCCAGCAACTTCGGGGGGTACGAGCAGTACTTC. This codes for CASNFGGYEQYF.

The rearrangement uses TRBV30 and TRBJ2-2; no reliable D call. This CDR3 has 12 amino acids. Germline CDR1 reads GTSNPN; CDR2 reads SVGIG (reference sequence). Trimming took 2 bases from V and 4 from J, leaving 5 bases between them. The CDR3 loop reads CAWSLLTGELFF. CDR3 DNA sequence: TGTGCCTGGAGTCTTCTCACCGGGGAGCTGTTTTTT.

This chain uses TRBV5-4 with TRBJ1-6; weak D call: TRBD1 (5 bases). The CDR3 is 15 amino acids. CDR1 and CDR2 (germline): SGHNT, YYREEE (reference sequence). V was cut by 4 bases and J by 7 bases, with 15 bases left in between. Written as DNA, the CDR3 is TGTGCCAGCAGCGTTGCGGGGACGGGGAATTCACCCCTCCACTTT. Amino acids: CASSVAGTGNSPLHF.

Worth noting for this clone: The same CDR3 also results from other DNA sequences found in this sample. The chain employs TRBV9 and TRBJ2-2; D is undetermined. This CDR3 has 13 amino acids. Germline-derived CDR1 and CDR2 are SGDLS and YYNGEE. Trimming removed 0 bases at V and 5 bases at J, with 5 bases between. DNA for the CDR3: TGTGCCAGCAGCGTAGGAGGAACCGGGGAGCTGTTTTTT. It encodes CASSVGGTGELFF. Together with reference TRBV9 and TRBJ2-2, the CDR3 gives the full variable domain: DSGVTQTPKHLITATGQRVTLRCSPRSGDLSVYWYQQSLDQGLQFLIQYYNGEERAKGNILERFSAQQFPDLHSELNLSSLELGDSALYFCASSVGGTGELFFGEGSRLTVL.

The chain joins TRBV6-5 to TRBJ1-6; 10 nucleotides align to TRBD1. Germline V gene sequence: CDR1 MNHEY, CDR2 SVGAGI. J lost 8 bases, V lost 11 bases, and 9 bases had no gene match. The CDR3 is 14 amino acids. The CDR3 loop reads CAGSRQGADSPLHF. The DNA of the CDR3 is TGTGCCGGGAGTCGACAGGGGGCGGATTCACCCCTCCACTTT.

The rearrangement uses TRBV4-3 and TRBJ1-2; D is ambiguous. This CDR3 comprises 16 residues. Germline V gene sequence: CDR1 LGHNA, CDR2 YSLEER. Trimming stripped 0 bases from V and 3 bases from J, with 14 bases between. The CDR3 protein is CASSQDNYVADYGYTF. The CDR3 nucleotides are TGCGCCAGCAGCCAAGATAACTATGTGGCTGACTATGGCTACACCTTC.

V usage is TRBV28 and J usage is TRBJ1-1; possible D gene TRBD1, 6 bases. The V gene lost 4 bases and the J gene lost 8 bases, with 20 bases spanning the gap. CDR3 length: 15 residues. Germline lookup yields CDR1 MDHEN and CDR2 SYDVKM. The CDR3 is CASSYGGRLRSEAFF. The DNA for the CDR3 is TGTGCCAGCAGTTACGGGGGGCGCCTCCGCTCGGAAGCTTTCTTT.

This sequence joins TRBV19 and TRBJ2-1; D may be TRBD1 (6 bases). V lost 5 bases, J lost 0 bases, and 20 bases lay in between. Germline V gene lookup returns CDR1 LNHDA and CDR2 SQIVND (reference sequence). The CDR3 is made up of 18 amino acids. The DNA of the CDR3 is TGTGCCAGTAGTTTCCTGGACAGACGAGCTAGCTCCTACAATGAGCAGTTCTTC. Translation gives CASSFLDRRASSYNEQFF.

V and J are TRBV5-5 and TRBJ1-5; weak D call: TRBD1 (5 bases). This CDR3 contains 16 residues. Germline V lookup: CDR1 SGHKS, CDR2 YYEKEE (reference sequence). With 3 bases removed from V and 5 bases from J, the gap between germline ends came to 18 bases. DNA for the CDR3: TGTGCCAGCAGCTGGGGGGGTTTGGGGCCCCATCAGCCCCAGCATTTT. Encoded protein: CASSWGGLGPHQPQHF. Using reference TRBV5-5 and TRBJ1-5 for the parts outside the CDR3, the full variable domain is DAGVTQSPTHLIKTRGQQVTLRCSPISGHKSVSWYQQVLGQGPQFIFQYYEKEERGRGNFPDRFSARQFPNYSSELNVNALLLGDSALYLCASSWGGLGPHQPQHFGDGTRLSIL.

V is TRBV5-8 and J is TRBJ1-1, with TRBD1 as a possible D gene (5 bases). The CDR3 spans 13 residues. V lost 2 bases to trimming and J lost 3 bases, with 8 bases between them. CDR1 SGHTS and CDR2 YDEGEE come from the germline V gene. The CDR3 sequence is CASSFDSHTEAFF. The CDR3 bases are TGTGCCAGCAGCTTTGACAGTCACACTGAAGCTTTCTTT.

This sequence joins TRBV7-2 and TRBJ2-1; TRBD1 matches at 7 bases. Germline CDR1 SGHTA, CDR2 FQGNSA. The CDR3 totals 12 residues. V lost 5 bases and J lost 8; bases outside the gene matches: 3. This chain's CDR3 is CASSQGVYEQFF. CDR3 sequence (DNA): TGTGCCAGCAGCCAGGGGGTCTATGAGCAGTTCTTC.

Note on this clone: This sample also contains other DNA sequences that code for the same CDR3. This rearrangement joins TRBV5-1 to TRBJ1-5; possibly TRBD1 for D (6 bases). V was cut by 4 bases and J by 0 bases, with 11 bases left in between. Looked up from germline, CDR1 is SGHRS and CDR2 is YFSETQ. CDR3 length equals 15 residues. CDR3 amino acids: CASSLQDSSNQPQHF. The CDR3 DNA reads TGCGCCAGCAGCCTACAGGACAGTAGCAATCAGCCCCAGCATTTT.

Comments on this clone: The same CDR3 is also encoded by other DNA sequences in this sample. V is TRBV28 and J is TRBJ1-1; D is undetermined. Trimming took 7 bases from V and 2 from J, leaving 5 bases between them. Germline lookup yields CDR1 MDHEN and CDR2 SYDVKM. The CDR3 sequence is 11 residues long. CDR3 nucleotides: TGTGCCAGCACCCTAAACACTGAAGCTTTCTTT. Amino acid sequence: CASTLNTEAFF.

This chain connects TRBV9 to TRBJ1-1; no clear D gene. The CDR3 extends over 15 amino acids. From germline, CDR1 is SGDLS and CDR2 YYNGEE. V was shortened by 0 bases and J by 6 bases, with 15 bases between the two germline ends. In DNA form, the CDR3 reads TGTGCCAGCAGCGTAGGACGGTCTGGAGTGTCTGAAGCTTTCTTT. Amino acids: CASSVGRSGVSEAFF.

The chain is built from TRBV29-1 and TRBJ2-7, with TRBD2 matching over 11 bases. The CDR3 has 15 amino acids. Germline values: CDR1 SQVTM, CDR2 ANQGSEA. The V and J ends lost 6 bases and 2 bases, in that order; junction bases with no gene match: 9. The CDR3 coding sequence is TGCAGCGTCACCGCTCTAGCGGGAGGTACCTACGAGCAGTACTTC. It encodes CSVTALAGGTYEQYF.

The chain carries TRBV28 and TRBJ2-5; 8 bases line up with TRBD2. In germline, CDR1 is MDHEN, CDR2 SYDVKM. The junction had 10 bases not matched to a gene; V was cut back by 5 bases and J by 5 bases. The CDR3 is 15 amino acids. For the CDR3, the DNA is TGTGCCAGCAGTCCCCACGGGAGGGCCGAGGAGACCCAGTACTTC. Protein sequence: CASSPHGRAEETQYF.

The rearrangement joins TRBV9 to TRBJ2-5; 9 nucleotides agree with TRBD2. This CDR3 region has 15 residues. V gave up 0 bases and J gave up 2 bases; unmatched junction bases: 2. CDR1 and CDR2 (germline): SGDLS, YYNGEE. The CDR3: CASSVVAGVQETQYF. The CDR3 DNA reads TGTGCCAGCAGCGTAGTAGCGGGGGTACAAGAGACCCAGTACTTC.

The chain couples TRBV28 to TRBJ1-3; weak D call: TRBD1 (6 bases). The germline V and J ends were trimmed by 3 bases and 4 bases, with 10 bases remaining between them. CDR3 length: 14 residues. In germline, CDR1 is MDHEN, CDR2 SYDVKM. CDR3 sequence: CASSLGGLGNTIYF. The CDR3 nucleotides are TGTGCCAGCAGTTTGGGGGGGCTGGGAAACACCATATATTTT.

This clone was counted only a few times. V gene TRBV7-3 combines with J gene TRBJ2-7; the D gene is possibly TRBD2 (5 bases). Trimming removed 2 bases from V and 2 bases from J, with 10 bases in between. The CDR3 extends over 14 amino acids. Germline CDR1 and CDR2: SGHTA and FQGTGA. The CDR3 loop is CASSLYGGPYEQYF. CDR3 coding DNA: TGTGCCAGCAGCTTATACGGCGGGCCCTACGAGCAGTACTTC.

The chain recombines TRBV29-1 with TRBJ2-1, with 8 bases that match TRBD2. CDR1 is SQVTM and CDR2 is ANQGSEA in the germline V gene. V gave up 6 bases and J gave up 0 bases; unmatched junction bases: 10. The CDR3 contains 16 residues. The CDR3 is CSVDSGDPSSYNEQFF. CDR3 bases: TGCAGCGTCGATAGCGGGGACCCTAGCTCCTACAATGAGCAGTTCTTC.

This chain uses TRBV3-1 (or the pseudogene TRBV3-2) with TRBJ1-2; perhaps TRBD1 as D (6 bases). The CDR3 extends over 15 amino acids. From germline, CDR1 is LGHDT and CDR2 YNNKEL (reference sequence). Trimming shortened V by 5 bases and J by 8 bases, and 21 bases separated the two germline ends. In nucleotides, the CDR3 is TGTGCCAGCAGCTGGGCAGGGGAGGGCCCTATCGGCTACACCTTC. Encoded protein: CASSWAGEGPIGYTF.

The chain has TRBV4-3 and TRBJ2-1; D gene ambiguous. The CDR3 runs to 13 residues. Trimming left V 1 base short and J 4 bases short, with 5 bases between. The V gene's germline CDR1 is LGHNA and CDR2 YSLEER. The CDR3 sequence: CASSQAGYNEQFF. In DNA form, the CDR3 reads TGCGCCAGCAGCCAAGCAGGATACAATGAGCAGTTCTTC.

V and J are TRBV6-5 and TRBJ2-1, with D tentatively TRBD2 (6 bases). The CDR3 runs to 12 residues. Germline lookup yields CDR1 MNHEY and CDR2 SVGAGI. The germline V and J ends were trimmed by 6 bases and 12 bases, with 15 bases remaining between them. This chain's CDR3 is CASRKLTGGQFF. CDR3 sequence (DNA): TGTGCCAGCAGAAAACTCACCGGGGGGCAGTTCTTC.

This chain uses TRBV5-1 with TRBJ2-7; 7 bases are a match to TRBD2. The CDR3 sequence is 16 residues long. Germline CDR1 is SGHRS and CDR2 is YFSETQ. With 3 bases clipped from V and 1 base from J, the junction kept 10 bases outside the gene matches. This chain's CDR3 is CASSWGTLGGSYEQYF. The CDR3 DNA sequence: TGCGCCAGCAGCTGGGGTACGCTGGGGGGGTCCTACGAGCAGTACTTC. The whole variable domain, filled in from reference TRBV5-1 and TRBJ2-7, reads KAGVTQTPRYLIKTRGQQVTLSCSPISGHRSVSWYQQTPGQGLQFLFEYFSETQRNKGNFPGRFSGRQFSNSRSEMNVSTLELGDSALYLCASSWGTLGGSYEQYFGPGTRLTVT.

This clone appeared once. The CDR3 sequence is CASSPSGTREGYTF. The CDR3 coding sequence is TGTGCCAGCAGCCCTTCCGGGACTAGGGAAGGCTACACCTTC. V gene TRBV7-9 combines with J gene TRBJ1-2; D possibly corresponds to TRBD1 (5 bases). The CDR3 length is 14 residues. Trimming cost V 5 bases and J 8 bases, with 18 bases left between them. Germline-derived CDR1 and CDR2 are SEHNR and FQNEAQ (reference sequence).

This clone was observed once. This chain joins TRBV5-5 and TRBJ2-2; D is perhaps TRBD1 (5 bases). This CDR3 spans 15 amino acids. The germline CDR1 and CDR2 sequences are SGHKS and YYEKEE (reference sequence). V lost 0 bases and J 1 base, leaving 7 bases between the germline ends. The CDR3 protein is CASSLGQLNTGELFF. In DNA form, the CDR3 reads TGTGCCAGCAGCTTGGGACAGCTGAACACCGGGGAGCTGTTTTTT. Full variable domain (outside the CDR3, taken from reference TRBV5-5 and TRBJ2-2): DAGVTQSPTHLIKTRGQQVTLRCSPISGHKSVSWYQQVLGQGPQFIFQYYEKEERGRGNFPDRFSARQFPNYSSELNVNALLLGDSALYLCASSLGQLNTGELFFGEGSRLTVL.